Listed here are 27 T cell receptor beta chains from one sample, sequenced in a study of T-cell reconstitution after alpha-beta-depleted transplantation in children. Library preparation (for TCRbeta) was performed with unique molecular identifiers. In TCRdb, the PCR reads were re-called with MiXCR into one record per CDR3 protein. The table records 230,000 or so distinct CDR3 sequences, 9.5% to 15% of them present only once. The starting material was PBMCs from the stem cell graft donor, obtained from the stem cell graft. These receptors were obtained from a human donor who donated a stem cell graft to a child with acute lymphoblastic leukemia.

This clonotype came up many times. The chain has TRBV12-3 or TRBV12-4 and TRBJ1-2, with a tentative D call TRBD1 (5 bases). V lost 3 bases to trimming and J lost 8 bases, with 13 bases between them. The CDR3 totals 13 residues. The CDR3 region is CASSFDGTKGYTF. CDR3 bases: TGTGCCAGCAGTTTCGATGGGACCAAGGGCTACACCTTC.

The sample holds many counts of this clonotype. The chain's CDR3 is CASSLAEVVSNQPQHF. The DNA of the CDR3 is TGTGCCAGCAGCTTAGCGGAGGTAGTTAGCAATCAGCCCCAGCATTTT. V gene TRBV7-2 combines with J gene TRBJ1-5; no reliable D call. V was shortened by 0 bases and J by 0 bases, with 9 bases between the two germline ends. The CDR3 loop spans 16 amino acids. Looked up from germline, CDR1 is SGHTA and CDR2 is FQGNSA.

This clonotype was observed at least ten times. The chain couples TRBV5-6 to TRBJ2-7, with 8 nucleotides matching TRBD1. This CDR3 has 15 amino acids. With 0 bases clipped from V and 3 bases from J, the junction kept 5 bases outside the gene matches. Germline assignment: CDR1 SGHDT and CDR2 YYEEEE. DNA of the CDR3: TGTGCCAGCAGCTTGGCCCCGACAGGGGACTACGAGCAGTACTTC. Amino acid sequence: CASSLAPTGDYEQYF.

This clonotype came up many times. The CDR3 region is CASSLRESTGELFF. The DNA for the CDR3 is TGCGCCAGCAGCTTGCGGGAGAGTACCGGGGAGCTGTTTTTT. This chain joins TRBV5-1 and TRBJ2-2; a weak D match, TRBD2 (6 bases). Germline lookup yields CDR1 SGHRS and CDR2 YFSETQ. This CDR3 region has 14 residues. The ends were cut back, 1 base at V and 5 bases at J, with 9 bases in the middle.

In its sample, this clonotype was seen many times. The V gene is TRBV7-9, the J gene TRBJ2-5, with 8 nucleotides matching TRBD1. Germline CDR1 SEHNR, CDR2 FQNEAQ (reference sequence). V shed 6 bases and J 4 bases; nucleotides not matched to a gene: 10. The CDR3 length is 15 residues. CDR3 DNA: TGTGCCAGCAGTTACCAGCAGGGGGCTGGAGAGACCCAGTACTTC. As protein: CASSYQQGAGETQYF.

Concerning this clonotype: This clone may be a read error of a much larger clone one base away. This chain joins TRBV20-1 and TRBJ2-1; perhaps TRBD1 as D (6 bases). V was trimmed by 3 bases and J by 8 bases, leaving 14 bases between them. The CDR3 runs 13 residues. The germline CDR1 and CDR2 sequences are DFQATT and SNEGSKA (reference sequence). This CDR3 is CSASAGVTDEQFF. The CDR3 nucleotides read TGCAGTGCTAGTGCAGGGGTGACAGATGAGCAGTTCTTC.

This clonotype was seen at least ten times. The chain couples TRBV10-3 to TRBJ2-5; D may correspond to TRBD1 or TRBD2 (5 bases each). The CDR3 has 15 residues. The germline V gene has CDR1 ENHRY and CDR2 SYGVKD. V was shortened by 4 bases and J by 5 bases, with 17 bases between the two germline ends. In DNA form, the CDR3 reads TGTGCCATCAGTGGGTCTTCGGGGCGGAAGGAGACCCAGTACTTC. Translated: CAISGSSGRKETQYF.

There are many counts of this clonotype. This chain links TRBV6-1 with TRBJ2-7; 7 bases match TRBD1. Trimming cost V 3 bases and J 0 bases; bases outside gene matches: 5. Looked up from germline, CDR1 is MNHNS and CDR2 is SASEGT. This CDR3 is 15 amino acids long. CDR3 residues: CASSERTGYSYEQYF. The CDR3, as DNA: TGTGCCAGCAGTGAGAGGACAGGCTACTCCTACGAGCAGTACTTC.

This clonotype was recorded many times. The V call is TRBV19, the J call TRBJ2-6; D is undetermined. The germline V gene encodes CDR1 LNHDA and CDR2 SQIVND (reference sequence). The CDR3 sequence is 16 residues long. Trimming took off 3 bases at V and 1 base at J, with 10 bases between the two ends. The CDR3 loop is CASSIPPQSGANVLTF. The CDR3 coding sequence is TGTGCCAGTAGTATCCCACCTCAATCTGGGGCCAACGTCCTGACTTTC.

This clonotype was detected only a few times. The V call is TRBV12-3 or TRBV12-4, the J call TRBJ1-2; D is possibly TRBD1 (5 bases). This CDR3 region has 19 residues. V lost 5 bases, J lost 0 bases, and 25 bases lay in between. CDR3 in amino acids: CASSLIALGTRRTNYGYTF. The CDR3 coding sequence is TGTGCCAGCAGTCTGATAGCCCTAGGGACCCGACGAACTAACTATGGCTACACCTTC.

Regarding this clonotype: A much more abundant neighbour one base away suggests this may be a read error. J is TRBJ2-3 and V is TRBV7-9; 12 bases fit TRBD2. CDR1 SEHNR and CDR2 FQNEAQ come from the germline V gene (reference sequence). J gave up 7 bases and V 5 bases, and 7 bases lay outside the gene matches. The CDR3 covers 15 residues. The CDR3 loop is CASSVTSGGTNTQYF. DNA for the CDR3: TGTGCCAGCAGCGTCACTAGCGGGGGGACAAATACGCAGTATTTT.

The chain is built from TRBV5-1 and TRBJ2-1, with 11 bases lining up with TRBD2. Germline assignment: CDR1 SGHRS and CDR2 YFSETQ. V dropped 2 bases and J dropped 6; count of bases not matched to a gene: 4. CDR3 length equals 15 residues. The CDR3 DNA reads TGCGCCAGCAGCTTCCTAGCGGGGGGCATCAATGAGCAGTTCTTC. Its translation is CASSFLAGGINEQFF. Complete variable domain (other parts from reference TRBV5-1 and TRBJ2-1): KAGVTQTPRYLIKTRGQQVTLSCSPISGHRSVSWYQQTPGQGLQFLFEYFSETQRNKGNFPGRFSGRQFSNSRSEMNVSTLELGDSALYLCASSFLAGGINEQFFGPGTRLTVL.

This clonotype was observed at least ten times. The chain has TRBV7-2 and TRBJ2-6, with 9 bases identical to TRBD1. Germline loops: CDR1 SGHTA, CDR2 FQGNSA. The CDR3 loop spans 19 amino acids. After removal of 4 bases from V and 1 base from J, the junction contained 11 bases not matched to a gene. The CDR3, as DNA: TGTGCCAGCAGCTCCCAAATAGGGACAGGGCTTTCTGGGGCCAACGTCCTGACTTTC. It encodes CASSSQIGTGLSGANVLTF. Complete variable domain (other parts from reference TRBV7-2 and TRBJ2-6): GAGVSQSPSNKVTEKGKDVELRCDPISGHTALYWYRQSLGQGLEFLIYFQGNSAPDKSGLPSDRFSAERTGGSVSTLTIQRTQQEDSAVYLCASSSQIGTGLSGANVLTFGAGSRLTVL.

V is TRBV18 and J is TRBJ1-2; 11 nucleotides match TRBD1. With V trimmed by 3 bases and J by 8 bases, 8 bases remained unmatched. The CDR3 spans 15 residues. The V gene's germline CDR1 is KGHSH and CDR2 LQKENI. This CDR3 reads CASSPNGQGASGYTF. The CDR3 DNA follows: TGTGCCAGCTCACCTAATGGACAGGGGGCGTCCGGCTACACCTTC.

This clonotype was counted ten times or more. An end of the junction differs from the germline gene, which may be a read error. The chain links TRBV20-1 to TRBJ2-5, with D tentatively TRBD1 (5 bases). The CDR3 contains 9 residues. The germline V gene encodes CDR1 DFQATT and CDR2 SNEGSKA (reference sequence). The CDR3 loop is CSATKQVDF. The CDR3 region has the DNA TGCAGTGCCACCAAACAGGTGGACTTC.

In its sample, this clonotype was seen many times. V gene TRBV6-6 combines with J gene TRBJ1-1, with 11 bases lining up with TRBD1. The V gene end was trimmed by 5 bases and the J gene end by 4 bases; junction bases not matched to a gene: 0. The CDR3 runs 13 residues. CDR1 and CDR2 from the germline V gene are MNHNY and SVGAGI (reference sequence). The CDR3 protein is CASSGTGGTEAFF. CDR3 nucleotide sequence: TGTGCCAGCAGTGGGACAGGGGGCACTGAAGCTTTCTTT.

This clonotype has ten or more counts. The chain links TRBV6-2 or TRBV6-3 to TRBJ2-7; 8 bases are a match to TRBD1. CDR3 length: 14 residues. V was pared by 6 bases and J by 0 bases, with 4 bases of the junction left unmatched. Germline values: CDR1 MNHEY, CDR2 SVGEGT. The CDR3 sequence: CASRTGTGSYEQYF. CDR3 bases: TGTGCCAGCAGGACTGGGACAGGCTCCTACGAGCAGTACTTC.

This clonotype was detected many times. The rearrangement uses TRBV6-5 and TRBJ1-1, with D possibly TRBD1 on 6 matching bases. Germline V gives CDR1 MNHEY, CDR2 SVGAGI. Deletions cut 0 bases from V and 1 base from J, with 15 bases between. This CDR3 has 17 amino acids. The CDR3 sequence: CASSYSILPGANTEAFF. CDR3 coding DNA: TGTGCCAGCAGTTACTCGATCTTGCCAGGGGCGAACACTGAAGCTTTCTTT.

This clonotype was counted many times. The chain uses TRBV6-5 and TRBJ1-5, with TRBD1 matching over 7 bases. CDR1 is MNHEY, CDR2 SVGAGI, per germline. The V segment lost 7 bases and the J segment 2 bases; nucleotides outside the gene matches: 2. The CDR3 length is 13 residues. DNA for the CDR3: TGTGCCAGCACCGGGACAGGCAATCAGCCCCAGCATTTT. Its protein product is CASTGTGNQPQHF.

This rearrangement joins TRBV14 to TRBJ2-1; TRBD1 might be the D (6 bases). In germline, CDR1 is SGHDN, CDR2 FVKESK. The CDR3 sequence is 16 residues long. The ends were cut back, 0 bases at V and 8 bases at J, with 17 bases in the middle. CDR3 loop: CASSQEPRSNRDEQFF. The DNA of the CDR3 is TGTGCCAGCAGCCAAGAACCGCGGTCAAACAGGGATGAGCAGTTCTTC.

This clonotype showed up many times. The V gene is TRBV7-9, the J gene TRBJ2-7, with 9 bases lining up with TRBD1. This CDR3 comprises 15 residues. V lost 6 bases and J lost 1; bases outside the gene matches: 7. Germline CDR1 SEHNR, CDR2 FQNEAQ (reference sequence). The CDR3 spells CASRQTTGGSYEQYF. The CDR3 DNA follows: TGTGCCAGCAGACAAACGACAGGGGGTTCCTACGAGCAGTACTTC.

The table lists this clonotype with many counts. The chain recombines TRBV25-1 with TRBJ1-6; no reliable D call. Germline CDR1 is MGHDK and CDR2 is SYGVNS. The CDR3 has 14 amino acids. V dropped 2 bases and J dropped 5 bases, with 7 bases sitting between them. For the CDR3, the DNA is TGTGCCAGCAGTGAAAATTGGAATAATTCACCCCTCCACTTT. Translation gives CASSENWNNSPLHF.

The sample holds many counts of this clonotype. The V and J genes are TRBV7-9 and TRBJ1-2, with D possibly being TRBD1 (6 bases). The length of the CDR3 is 16 residues. The germline V gene has CDR1 SEHNR and CDR2 FQNEAQ (reference sequence). The V and J ends lost 5 bases and 3 bases respectively, with 19 bases between them. CDR3 protein: CASSISRGNYDYGYTF. CDR3 in DNA: TGTGCCAGCAGCATTTCCAGGGGAAATTATGACTATGGCTACACCTTC.

The chain couples TRBV30 to TRBJ2-7; tentatively, D is TRBD1 (6 bases). V lost 1 base to trimming and J lost 7 bases, with 11 bases between them. The CDR3 covers 12 residues. Per the germline V gene, CDR1 is GTSNPN and CDR2 is SVGIG (reference sequence). The CDR3 is CAWSENRVEQYF. CDR3 in DNA: TGTGCCTGGAGTGAGAACAGGGTGGAGCAGTACTTC. The variable domain in full, with the rest retrieved from reference TRBV30 and TRBJ2-7, is SQTIHQWPATLVQPVGSPLSLECTVEGTSNPNLYWYRQAAGRGLQLLFYSVGIGQISSEVPQNLSASRPQDRQFILSSKKLLLSDSGFYLCAWSENRVEQYFGPGTRLTVT.

There are many counts of this clonotype. The chain recombines TRBV29-1 with TRBJ2-3, with a possible D match to TRBD2 (6 bases). Germline-derived CDR1 and CDR2 are SQVTM and ANQGSEA. This CDR3 contains 12 residues. The CDR3 protein is CSGERGTDTQYF. The CDR3, as DNA: TGCAGTGGGGAACGGGGGACAGATACGCAGTATTTT.

V and J are TRBV29-1 and TRBJ2-3; D call uncertain. The CDR3 runs to 11 residues. Trimming took 7 bases from V and 6 from J, leaving 11 bases between them. Looked up from germline, CDR1 is SQVTM and CDR2 is ANQGSEA. In DNA, the CDR3 is TGCAGCGGTGGTCCTGGGGATACGCAGTATTTT. Protein product: CSGGPGDTQYF.

The chain uses TRBV30 and TRBJ1-1; D remains ambiguous. CDR3 length equals 13 residues. V was shortened by 2 bases and J by 2 bases, with 9 bases between the two germline ends. Germline CDR1 GTSNPN, CDR2 SVGIG (reference sequence). The CDR3 sequence: CAWSKQYNTEAFF. CDR3 in DNA: TGTGCCTGGAGTAAACAGTATAACACTGAAGCTTTCTTT.